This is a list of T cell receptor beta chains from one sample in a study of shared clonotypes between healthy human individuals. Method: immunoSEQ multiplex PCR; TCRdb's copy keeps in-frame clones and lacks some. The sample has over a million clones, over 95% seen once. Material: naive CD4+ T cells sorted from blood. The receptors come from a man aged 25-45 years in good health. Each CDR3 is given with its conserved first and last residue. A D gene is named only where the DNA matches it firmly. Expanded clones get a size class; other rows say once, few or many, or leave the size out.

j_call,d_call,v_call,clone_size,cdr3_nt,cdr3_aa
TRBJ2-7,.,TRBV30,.,TGTGCCTGGAATCTCTCCGGTCGCGAGCAGTACTTC,CAWNLSGREQYF
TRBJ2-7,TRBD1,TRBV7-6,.,TGTGCCAGCAGCTTAGCACCGGGCTCCGGGACAGGGGTTCTCTACGAGCAGTACTTC,CASSLAPGSGTGVLYEQYF
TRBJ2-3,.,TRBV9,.,TGTGCCAGCAGCGTGACACGGGGCACAGATACGCAGTATTTT,CASSVTRGTDTQYF
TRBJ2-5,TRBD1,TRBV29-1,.,TGCAGCGTTGCCCCCTATAGACAGGGCCGGGGGACCCAGTACTTC,CSVAPYRQGRGTQYF
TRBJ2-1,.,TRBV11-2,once,TGTGCCAGCAGCTTTACAAGCCGGCTATACAATGAGCAGTTCTTC,CASSFTSRLYNEQFF
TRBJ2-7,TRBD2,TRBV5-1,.,TGCGCCAGCAGCCCCCGACTAGCGGGCTCTAACGAGCAGTACTTC,CASSPRLAGSNEQYF
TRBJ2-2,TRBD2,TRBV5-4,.,TGTGCCAGCAGCCCGCGGGGGGTTGTAGGCACCGGGGAGCTGTTTTTT,CASSPRGVVGTGELFF
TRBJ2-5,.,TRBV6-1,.,TGTGCCAGCACCCGCCAGACAGTGTACCAAGAGACCCAGTACTTC,CASTRQTVYQETQYF
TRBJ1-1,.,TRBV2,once,TGTGCCAGCAGTGAATGGGGACTTATCACTGAAGCTTTCTTT,CASSEWGLITEAFF
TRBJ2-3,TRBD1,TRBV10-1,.,TGCGCCAGCAGTGAGTCGACAGGGAGCACAGATACGCAGTATTTT,CASSESTGSTDTQYF
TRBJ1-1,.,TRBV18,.,TGTGCCAGCTCACCACTCGCGGGGGCGGACACTGAAGCTTTCTTT,CASSPLAGADTEAFF
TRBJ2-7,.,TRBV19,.,TGTGCCAGTAGTATAGTACCGGGGACCTACGAGCAGTACTTC,CASSIVPGTYEQYF
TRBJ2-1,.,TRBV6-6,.,TGTGCCAGCATCGGCTCGGGTGAAAGGTACAATGAGCAGTTCTTC,CASIGSGERYNEQFF
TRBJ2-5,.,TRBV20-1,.,TGCAGTGCTAGTCTCGGCGAGACCCAGTACTTC,CSASLGETQYF
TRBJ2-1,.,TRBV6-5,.,TGTGCCAGCAAGGCAGAGGTTACCTACAATGAGCAGTTCTTC,CASKAEVTYNEQFF
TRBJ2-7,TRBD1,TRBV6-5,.,TGTGCCAGCAATCAAGGACAGGGGTTAAAGCAGTACTTC,CASNQGQGLKQYF
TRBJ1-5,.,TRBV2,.,TGTGCCAGCATCGAAAATATTGGCAATCAGCCCCAGCATTTT,CASIENIGNQPQHF
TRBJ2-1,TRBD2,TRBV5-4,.,TGTGCCAGCAGCGGCGGACTAGCGGGAATGGATGAGCAGTTCTTC,CASSGGLAGMDEQFF
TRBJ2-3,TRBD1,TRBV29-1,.,TGCAGCGCCGCCACAGGGGGAAGCACAGATACGCAGTATTTT,CSAATGGSTDTQYF
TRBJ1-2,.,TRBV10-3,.,TGTGCCATCTCCCCGGGACACTCCTTCCCTATTTTC,CAISPGHSFPIF
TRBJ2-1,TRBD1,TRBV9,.,TGTGCCAGCAGCGTTGGACAGGTCACCCCTTTAAGGAATGAGCAGTTCTTC,CASSVGQVTPLRNEQFF
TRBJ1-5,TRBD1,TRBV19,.,TGTGCCAGCTCGTCCGGGACAGCGAATCAGCCCCAGCATTTT,CASSSGTANQPQHF
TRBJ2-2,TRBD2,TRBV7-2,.,TGTGCCAGCAGCTTTGGGATAGCGGGAGGGTACGGGGAGCTGTTTTTT,CASSFGIAGGYGELFF
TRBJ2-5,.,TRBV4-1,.,TGCGCCAGCAGCCAAGGGAACACTCAAGAGACCCAGTACTTC,CASSQGNTQETQYF
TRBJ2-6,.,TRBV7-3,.,TGTGCCAGCAGCTCCCCTCCGCGGGTTGGGGCCAACGTCCTGACTTTC,CASSSPPRVGANVLTF
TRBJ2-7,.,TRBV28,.,TGTGCCAGCAGCCCTCGCTTCGACGAGCAGTACTTC,CASSPRFDEQYF
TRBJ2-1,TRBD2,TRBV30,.,TGTGCCTGGAGTGTCCTAGCGGGAGGCAGCGAGCAGTTCTTC,CAWSVLAGGSEQFF
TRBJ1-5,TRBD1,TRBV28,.,TGTGCCAGCAGTCCCCCTATCATACAGGGGGCAAGTCAGCCCCAGCATTTT,CASSPPIIQGASQPQHF
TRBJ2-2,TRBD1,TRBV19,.,TGTGCCAGTAGGCTGGGACAGGGGACCGGGGAGCTGTTTTTT,CASRLGQGTGELFF
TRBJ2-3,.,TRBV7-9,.,TGTGCCAGCAGGCCGGGAGGGGGCTGGGATACGCAGTATTTT,CASRPGGGWDTQYF
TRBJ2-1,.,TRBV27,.,TGTGCCAGCAGGCCGCTCGACAGCTCCTACAATGAGCAGTTCTTC,CASRPLDSSYNEQFF
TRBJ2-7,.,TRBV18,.,TGTGCCAGCTCGCCATGGAGAGTAGGCCGATCCTACGAGCAGTACTTC,CASSPWRVGRSYEQYF
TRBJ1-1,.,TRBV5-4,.,TGTGCCAGCAGCTCACCAAGGACACCCAATGAAGCTTTCTTT,CASSSPRTPNEAFF
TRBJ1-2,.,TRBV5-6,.,TGTGCCAGCACTACCCCGCCGGGTAACTATGGCTACACCTTC,CASTTPPGNYGYTF
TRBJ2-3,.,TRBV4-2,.,TGTGCCAGCAGCCAAGAAGACGGGAGTTGGTACGGCACAGATACGCAGTATTTT,CASSQEDGSWYGTDTQYF
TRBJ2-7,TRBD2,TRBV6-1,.,TGTGCCAGCAGTGAATCTCACCGACCGGGGGGGCAGGGAGGGAACTACGAGCAGTACTTC,CASSESHRPGGQGGNYEQYF
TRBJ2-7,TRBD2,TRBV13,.,TGTGCCAGCAGCTTAACGCGGGAGCAATACGAGCAGTACTTC,CASSLTREQYEQYF
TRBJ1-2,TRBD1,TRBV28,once,TGTGCCAGCAGTTTGAGGACAGGGGGCGCGGCACCCTTC,CASSLRTGGAAPF
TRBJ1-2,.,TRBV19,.,TGTGCCAGTAGTACCCCGACAGTCTATGGCTACACCTTC,CASSTPTVYGYTF
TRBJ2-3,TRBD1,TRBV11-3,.,TGTGCCAGCAGCACCCGGACAGGGTCGGCAGATACGCAGTATTTT,CASSTRTGSADTQYF
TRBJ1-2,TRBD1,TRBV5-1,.,TGCGCCAGCAGCTTGGTCGGGGACAGCTATGGCTACACCTTC,CASSLVGDSYGYTF
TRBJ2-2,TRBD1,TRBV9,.,TGTGCCAGCAGCGTCACGACAGGGAACCGGGGATTAGGGACCGGGGAGCTGTTTTTT,CASSVTTGNRGLGTGELFF
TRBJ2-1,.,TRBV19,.,TGTGCCAGTAGCCGCCGCGGGGCTAGCGCCTCCTACAATGAGCAGTTCTTC,CASSRRGASASYNEQFF
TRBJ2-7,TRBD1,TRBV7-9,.,TGTGCCAGCAGCTTAGCGCGTGGCAGGGGGTACGAGCAGTACTTC,CASSLARGRGYEQYF
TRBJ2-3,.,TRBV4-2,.,TGTGCCAGCAGCCAAGGTCAGGGGAGCACAGATACGCAGTATTTT,CASSQGQGSTDTQYF
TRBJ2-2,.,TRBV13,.,TGTGCCAGCAGCTTAGGCGCTACAGAGAACACCGGGGAGCTGTTTTTT,CASSLGATENTGELFF
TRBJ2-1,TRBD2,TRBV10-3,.,TGTGCCATCAGTGATGGGGGGGGTAAGGGCTACAATGAGCAGTTCTTC,CAISDGGGKGYNEQFF
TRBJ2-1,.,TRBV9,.,TGTGCCAGCAGCCCAGGGGGGGTCAATGAGCAGTTCTTC,CASSPGGVNEQFF
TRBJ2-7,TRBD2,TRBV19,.,TGTGCCAGTAGTATAGATCGTTCCGGGACTAGCGGGAGGTACAACGAGCAGTACTTC,CASSIDRSGTSGRYNEQYF
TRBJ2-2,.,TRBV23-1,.,TGCGCCAGCAGTCAACGCCGGCAGGGCAGGAAAATGGTCCGAGGCGTCACCGGGGAGCTGTTTTTT,CASSQRRQGRKMVRGVTGELFF
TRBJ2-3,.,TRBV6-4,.,TGTGCCAGCAGCCGACTCGGACAAGTTACAGATACGCAGTATTTT,CASSRLGQVTDTQYF
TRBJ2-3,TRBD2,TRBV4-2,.,TGTGCCAGCAGCCAAGATCACCCCAGCGGGAGCCCCCCAGATACGCAGTATTTT,CASSQDHPSGSPPDTQYF
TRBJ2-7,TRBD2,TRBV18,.,TGTGCCAGCTCGAAAAAACTAGCGGGGTTTTTCGAGCAGTACTTC,CASSKKLAGFFEQYF
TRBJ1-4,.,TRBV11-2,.,TGTGCCAGCAGCTTAGGGAGTTTCGGTGAAAAACTGTTTTTT,CASSLGSFGEKLFF